This TCR beta chain stems from a study of post-analysis software for immune sequencing data. Study as a whole: The patients showed relapsing-remitting, secondary progressive and progressive-relapsing multiple sclerosis courses. General study results and limits: Five TRBV segments, TRBV5-6, TRBV5-1 and TRBV20-1 among them, were found more frequent in patients than controls. Normalized Chao1 diversity in multiple sclerosis patients fell significantly below that of controls.

The ends were cut back, 5 bases at V and 0 bases at J, with 12 bases in the middle. Germline values: CDR1 SGHRS, CDR2 YFSETQ. The length of the CDR3 is 15 residues. TCR beta cDNA libraries had unique molecular identifiers. Each batch of about 0.95 to 11 million T cells produced 500,000 to 600,000 cDNA molecules. MiXCR, applied by TCRdb to the PCR reads, yields one record per CDR3 protein. The sample records 350,000 to 500,000 distinct CDR3 sequences, approximately 39% being singletons. To note about this clonotype: As yet, its antigen is unknown.

The genes are TRBV5-1 and TRBJ2-1, with a tentative D call TRBD1 (6 bases). The sequenced sample was blood. The clonotype comes from a girl aged 2-10 years with multiple sclerosis. CDR3 sequence (DNA): TGCGCCAGCAGTCCTCAGGGGTCCTCCTACAATGAGCAGTTCTTC. As protein: CASSPQGSSYNEQFF.